This T cell receptor beta chain was observed in a study of shared clonotypes between healthy human individuals. Libraries were prepared by immunoSEQ multiplex PCR; TCRdb keeps only in-frame clonotypes and omits some of them. This table has about 2.2 million clones, 85% to 95% appearing once. From germline, CDR1 is SGDLS and CDR2 YYNGEE. This CDR3 is 13 amino acids long. V lost 3 bases, J lost 9 bases, and 5 bases stayed unmatched. Naive CD8 cells lacked CD45RO and underwent positive selection for CCR7, leaving out terminally differentiated effector memory CD45RA+ cells. The chain links TRBV9 to TRBJ2-1, with TRBD2 identical over 8 bases. The receptor was derived from a man younger than 35 in good health. Some clones in this sample may be carry-over from other donors' samples. The sequenced material came from naive CD8+ T cells from PBMCs. Written as DNA, the CDR3 is TGTGCCAGCAGCGGAAGCGGGAGCGGTGAGCAGTTCTTC. Translating gives CASSGSGSGEQFF.